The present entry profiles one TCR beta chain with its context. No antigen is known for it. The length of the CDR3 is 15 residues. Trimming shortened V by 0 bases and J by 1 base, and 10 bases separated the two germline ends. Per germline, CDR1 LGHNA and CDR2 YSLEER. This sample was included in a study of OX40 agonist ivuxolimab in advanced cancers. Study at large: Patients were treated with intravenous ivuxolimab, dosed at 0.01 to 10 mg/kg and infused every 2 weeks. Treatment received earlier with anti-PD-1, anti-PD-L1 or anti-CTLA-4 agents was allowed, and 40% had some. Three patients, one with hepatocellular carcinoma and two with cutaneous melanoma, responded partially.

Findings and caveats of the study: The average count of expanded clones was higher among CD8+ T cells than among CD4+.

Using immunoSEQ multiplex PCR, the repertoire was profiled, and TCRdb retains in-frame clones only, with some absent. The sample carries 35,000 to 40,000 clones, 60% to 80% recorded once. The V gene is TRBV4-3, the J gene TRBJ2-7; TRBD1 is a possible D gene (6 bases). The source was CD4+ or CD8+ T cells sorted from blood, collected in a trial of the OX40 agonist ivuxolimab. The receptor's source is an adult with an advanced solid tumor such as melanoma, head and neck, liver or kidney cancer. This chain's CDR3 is CASSQDQRGSYEQYF. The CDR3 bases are TGCGCCAGCAGCCAAGATCAAAGGGGGTCCTACGAGCAGTACTTC.